This T cell receptor (beta chain) was retrieved from a study of T cell changes during pregnancy in multiple sclerosis. This clone was observed a single time. The repertoire was sequenced with immunoSEQ multiplex PCR; TCRdb's copy has only in-frame clones and lacks some. The sample comprises over 45,000 clones, roughly 92% of which are singletons, and roughly 0.85% rests with the top ten. Trimming removed 9 bases from V and 4 bases from J, with 10 bases in between. The V gene's germline CDR1 is MNHEY and CDR2 SMNVEV (reference sequence). This CDR3 is 12 amino acids long. The source is a female donor in good health, enrolled as a control in a pregnancy study. The J gene is TRBJ2-1, the V gene TRBV27, with a possible D match to TRBD1 (6 bases). Material: CD4+ T cells from peripheral blood mononuclear cells, obtained in the second trimester of pregnancy. CDR3 in amino acids: CARLGAYNEQFF. CDR3 sequence (DNA): TGTGCCAGGTTGGGGGCGTACAATGAGCAGTTCTTC.